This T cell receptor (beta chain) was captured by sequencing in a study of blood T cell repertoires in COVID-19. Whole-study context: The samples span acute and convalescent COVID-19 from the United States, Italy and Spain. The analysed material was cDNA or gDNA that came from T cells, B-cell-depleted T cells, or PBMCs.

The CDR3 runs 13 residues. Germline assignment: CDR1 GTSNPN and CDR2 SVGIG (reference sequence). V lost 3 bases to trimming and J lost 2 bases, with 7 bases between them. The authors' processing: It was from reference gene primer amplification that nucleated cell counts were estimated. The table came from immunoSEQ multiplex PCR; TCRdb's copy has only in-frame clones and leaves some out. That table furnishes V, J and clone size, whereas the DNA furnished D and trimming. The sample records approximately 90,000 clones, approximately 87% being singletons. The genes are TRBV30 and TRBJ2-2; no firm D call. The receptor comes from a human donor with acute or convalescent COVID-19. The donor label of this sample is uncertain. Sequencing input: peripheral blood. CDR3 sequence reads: CAWRVRNTGELFF. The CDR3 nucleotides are TGTGCCTGGAGGGTCAGAAACACCGGGGAGCTGTTTTTT.